Following are 20 T cell receptor beta chains from one sample sequenced in a study of cytotoxic CD8 clonotypes in ibrutinib-treated CLL. TCRdb's copy holds only in-frame clones and misses some; the assay was immunoSEQ multiplex PCR. The sample lists approximately 170,000 clones, approximately 91% occurring once. The sequencing here drew on PBMCs, taken at disease progression, from a patient treated with ibrutinib. The receptors originated from a human donor with chronic lymphocytic leukemia.

This clone was seen more than once but under ten times. CDR3 protein: CASSQPRQGGDTEAFF. The CDR3 nucleotides read TGTGCCAGCAGCCAACCTCGGCAGGGGGGGGACACTGAAGCTTTCTTT. V is TRBV16 and J is TRBJ1-1; 7 bases line up with TRBD1. Germline values: CDR1 KGHSY, CDR2 FQNENV. The CDR3 length is 16 residues. After removal of 2 bases from V and 3 bases from J, the junction contained 9 bases not matched to a gene.

V usage is TRBV28 and J usage is TRBJ2-3; 9 nucleotides agree with TRBD1. This CDR3 is built from 15 residues. CDR1 is MDHEN and CDR2 is SYDVKM in the germline V gene. After removal of 5 bases from V and 1 base from J, the junction contained 4 bases not matched to a gene. CDR3 sequence: CASSETGGGTDTQYF. The CDR3 DNA follows: TGTGCCAGCAGTGAAACAGGGGGCGGCACAGATACGCAGTATTTT.

The V call is TRBV28, the J call TRBJ2-3, with 10 bases fitting TRBD2. Germline V gene lookup returns CDR1 MDHEN and CDR2 SYDVKM. This CDR3 comprises 16 residues. Trimming at V came to 5 bases and at J to 0 bases, leaving 5 bases not matched to a gene. The DNA for the CDR3 is TGTGCCAGCAGTCCTAGGACTAGCGGTAGCACAGATACGCAGTATTTT. Amino acids: CASSPRTSGSTDTQYF.

This chain connects TRBV11-3 to TRBJ2-7; 7 bases line up with TRBD2. V shed 3 bases, J shed 10 bases, and the junction held 9 bases outside the gene matches. The CDR3 contains 13 residues. Germline CDR1 is SGHNT and CDR2 is YENEEA. The chain's CDR3 is CASSLGRTSAQYF. CDR3 in DNA: TGTGCCAGCAGCTTGGGGCGTACTAGCGCACAGTACTTC.

The chain is built from TRBV19 and TRBJ1-5, with 10 positions matching TRBD1. The CDR3 loop spans 15 amino acids. V lost 5 bases to trimming and J lost 2 bases; unmatched junction nucleotides: 3. Germline V CDR1 and CDR2: LNHDA, SQIVND (reference sequence). CDR3 in amino acids: CASSPDRGGNQPQHF. CDR3 DNA sequence: TGTGCCAGTAGTCCGGACAGGGGGGGCAATCAGCCCCAGCATTTT.

The chain joins TRBV9 to TRBJ2-3, with a possible D match to TRBD2 (6 bases). The CDR3 spans 13 residues. Per germline, CDR1 SGDLS and CDR2 YYNGEE. V lost 0 bases to trimming and J lost 6 bases, with 8 bases between them. The chain's CDR3 is CASSVGDLDTQYF. The DNA of the CDR3 is TGTGCCAGCAGCGTAGGGGACTTGGATACGCAGTATTTT.

This chain connects TRBV11-1 to TRBJ2-7; D remains ambiguous. This CDR3 has 14 residues. Germline V gene lookup returns CDR1 SGHAT and CDR2 FQDESV (reference sequence). V lost 6 bases and J 1 base, leaving 13 bases between the germline ends. CDR3 in DNA: TGTGCCAGCAGTCAGCCTAGTGGGTCCTACGAGCAGTACTTC. This encodes CASSQPSGSYEQYF.

The sample holds one count of this clone. This chain uses TRBV28 with TRBJ2-2; the match to TRBD2 covers 10 bases. The ends lost 6 bases at V and 5 bases at J; junction bases unmatched: 15. The CDR3 extends over 18 amino acids. Germline CDR1 is MDHEN and CDR2 is SYDVKM. The CDR3 region is CASRPNLAGVARTGELFF. In nucleotides, the CDR3 is TGTGCCAGCAGGCCTAACCTAGCGGGAGTTGCAAGAACCGGGGAGCTGTTTTTT.

This clone was counted only a few times. In DNA, the CDR3 is TGTGCCAGTAGTATCTTGGCTCGCGAGGGTTATGGCTACACCTTC. It specifies CASSILAREGYGYTF. The chain joins TRBV19 to TRBJ1-2; the D is unclear. V dropped 3 bases and J dropped 5 bases, with 16 bases sitting between them. The CDR3 length is 15 residues. Germline V gives CDR1 LNHDA, CDR2 SQIVND (reference sequence).

The rearrangement links TRBV15 to TRBJ2-1; 10 bases fit TRBD2. The CDR3 loop spans 17 amino acids. The J segment lost 8 bases and the V segment lost 5 bases, leaving 15 bases of the junction unmatched. Germline V lookup: CDR1 LNHNV, CDR2 YYDKDF (reference sequence). The CDR3 DNA reads as TGTGCCACCAGCTCGCGGACTGCTAGCGGGAGAATCGATGAGCAGTTCTTC. Its protein product is CATSSRTASGRIDEQFF.

The chain joins TRBV19 to TRBJ2-5; D gene uncertain. This CDR3 is built from 11 residues. V was shortened by 10 bases and J by 5 bases, with 11 bases between the two germline ends. In germline, CDR1 is LNHDA, CDR2 SQIVND (reference sequence). This chain's CDR3 is CATASSETQYF. CDR3 DNA sequence: TGTGCCACCGCCTCCTCGGAGACCCAGTACTTC.

The chain joins TRBV19 to TRBJ1-1; the match to TRBD1 covers 8 bases. This CDR3 contains 14 residues. Germline assignment: CDR1 LNHDA and CDR2 SQIVND (reference sequence). After removal of 4 bases from V and 0 bases from J, the junction contained 1 base not matched to a gene. The CDR3 protein is CASSRTGMNTEAFF. The DNA of the CDR3 is TGTGCCAGTAGTAGGACAGGGATGAACACTGAAGCTTTCTTT.

The chain links TRBV14 to TRBJ1-3, with D unresolved. Germline CDR1 and CDR2: SGHDN and FVKESK. The CDR3 contains 14 residues. Trimming stripped 5 bases from V and 0 bases from J, with 8 bases between. CDR3 region: CASSSPSSGNTIYF. The CDR3 bases are TGTGCCAGCAGCTCTCCGAGCTCTGGAAACACCATATATTTT.

The chain combines TRBV7-2 with TRBJ2-1, with TRBD2 matching over 10 bases. V shed 5 bases and J 4 bases; nucleotides not matched to a gene: 17. This CDR3 has 19 residues. Germline V lookup: CDR1 SGHTA, CDR2 FQGNSA. The CDR3 sequence is CASSRSSLHSGRKYNEQFF. Here the CDR3 DNA reads TGTGCCAGCAGCCGAAGTTCCCTCCATAGCGGGAGGAAATACAATGAGCAGTTCTTC. Full variable domain (rest looked up from reference TRBV7-2 and TRBJ2-1): GAGVSQSPSNKVTEKGKDVELRCDPISGHTALYWYRQSLGQGLEFLIYFQGNSAPDKSGLPSDRFSAERTGGSVSTLTIQRTQQEDSAVYLCASSRSSLHSGRKYNEQFFGPGTRLTVL.

A few counts support this clone. The chain carries TRBV5-1 and TRBJ1-1, with 10 bases identical to TRBD1. V was clipped by 4 bases and J by 4 bases; unmatched bases: 7. This CDR3 comprises 15 residues. Germline V lookup: CDR1 SGHRS, CDR2 YFSETQ. CDR3 sequence (DNA): TGCGCCAGCAGCGTGGGACAGGGGATTTTCACTGAAGCTTTCTTT. As protein: CASSVGQGIFTEAFF.

This sequence joins TRBV5-4 and TRBJ2-7, with D unresolved. Germline lookup yields CDR1 SGHNT and CDR2 YYREEE (reference sequence). The CDR3 has 14 residues. The V end was cut by 1 base, the J end by 0 bases, with 8 bases between. The CDR3 DNA is TGTGCCAGCAGCTTGCTAGATAACTCCTACGAGCAGTACTTC. This encodes CASSLLDNSYEQYF.

The V call is TRBV28, the J call TRBJ1-1, with unresolved D. Trimming removed 9 bases from V and 0 bases from J, with 20 bases in between. CDR3 size: 16 residues. Germline loops: CDR1 MDHEN, CDR2 SYDVKM. The CDR3 is CASVKTGKRMNTEAFF. CDR3 nucleotides: TGTGCCAGTGTGAAAACCGGTAAGAGGATGAACACTGAAGCTTTCTTT.

This clone was seen a few times. The rearrangement uses TRBV11-2 and TRBJ2-1; 9 bases are shared with TRBD2. Unmatched junction bases numbered 6, after V lost 5 bases and J lost 4 bases. The V gene's germline CDR1 is SGHAT and CDR2 FQNNGV. The CDR3 loop spans 15 amino acids. The CDR3 DNA follows: TGTGCCAGCAGCGGTCCTAGCGGGGAATACAATGAGCAGTTCTTC. This translates into CASSGPSGEYNEQFF.

The V and J genes are TRBV5-1 and TRBJ2-7; 7 bases are a match to TRBD1. Losses at the gene ends were 2 bases for V and 3 bases for J; bases not matched to a gene: 5. The CDR3 extends over 14 amino acids. CDR1 is SGHRS and CDR2 is YFSETQ in the germline V gene. The CDR3, as DNA: TGCGCCAGCAGCTTAAGACAGGGAGACTACGAGCAGTACTTC. It translates to CASSLRQGDYEQYF.

V is TRBV5-4 and J is TRBJ1-2, with TRBD1 matching over 10 bases. The CDR3 length is 17 residues. Per the germline V gene, CDR1 is SGHNT and CDR2 is YYREEE (reference sequence). J lost 3 bases, V lost 4 bases, and 12 bases had no gene match. The CDR3 DNA follows: TGTGCCAGCAGCAAAGCAGGGCGGACAGGGGGGGACTATGGCTACACCTTC. Its translation: CASSKAGRTGGDYGYTF. The variable domain in full, with the rest retrieved from reference TRBV5-4 and TRBJ1-2, is ETGVTQSPTHLIKTRGQQVTLRCSSQSGHNTVSWYQQALGQGPQFIFQYYREEENGRGNFPPRFSGLQFPNYSSELNVNALELDDSALYLCASSKAGRTGGDYGYTFGSGTRLTVV.